The entry below gives a single T cell receptor (beta chain) sequence along with its context. The antigen remains unidentified. The V gene lost 2 bases and the J gene lost 0 bases, with 14 bases spanning the gap. The V gene's germline CDR1 is MDHEN and CDR2 SYDVKM. This CDR3 is 17 amino acids long. The data originate from a study of CD8 T cells in ankylosing spondylitis. Findings of the study overall: Seemingly distinctive of ankylosing spondylitis blood was a TCR beta motif formed by eight highly homologous variants.

Construction of TCR beta libraries was performed using quantitative 5'-RACE with molecular barcodes. TCRdb called the 5' RACE reads again in MiXCR, with one record for every CDR3 protein. The data contain hundreds of thousands of distinct CDR3 sequences, around 20% of them singletons. Sequencing was carried out using blood, either unsorted or a sorted T cell fraction (not recorded which). This clonotype originated in a male donor with ankylosing spondylitis or in good health (not recorded which). V gene TRBV28 combines with J gene TRBJ2-1; weak D call: TRBD2 (6 bases). CDR3 sequence (DNA): TGTGCCAGCAGTTTAGCAGGGACTCTAAGCTCCTACAATGAGCAGTTCTTC. It translates to CASSLAGTLSSYNEQFF.